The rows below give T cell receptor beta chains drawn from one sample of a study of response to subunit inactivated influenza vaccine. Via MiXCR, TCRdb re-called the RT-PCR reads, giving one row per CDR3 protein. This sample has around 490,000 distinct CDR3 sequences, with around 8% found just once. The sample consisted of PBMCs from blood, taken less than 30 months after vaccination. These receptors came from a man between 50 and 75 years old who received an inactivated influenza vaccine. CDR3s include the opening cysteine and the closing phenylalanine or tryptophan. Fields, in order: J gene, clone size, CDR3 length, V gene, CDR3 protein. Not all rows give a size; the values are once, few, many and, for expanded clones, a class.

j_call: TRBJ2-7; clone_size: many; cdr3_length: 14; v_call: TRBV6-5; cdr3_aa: CASSYDTSGYEQYF
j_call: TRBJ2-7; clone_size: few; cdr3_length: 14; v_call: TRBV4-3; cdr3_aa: CASSQDSGPNEQYF
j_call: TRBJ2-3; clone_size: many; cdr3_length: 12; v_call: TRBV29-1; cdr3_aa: CSVRTDADTQYF
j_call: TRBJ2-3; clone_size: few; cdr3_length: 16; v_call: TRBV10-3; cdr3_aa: CATRLRGDSLTDTQYF
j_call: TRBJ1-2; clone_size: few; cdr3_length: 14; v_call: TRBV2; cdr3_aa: CASRQNQGSYGYTF
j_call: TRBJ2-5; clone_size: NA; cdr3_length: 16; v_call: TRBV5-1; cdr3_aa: CASSLTGTGYQETQYF
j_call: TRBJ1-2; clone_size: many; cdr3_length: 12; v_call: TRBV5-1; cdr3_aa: CASSPDSYGYTF
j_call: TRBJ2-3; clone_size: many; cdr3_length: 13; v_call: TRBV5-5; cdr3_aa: CASSHRALDTQYF
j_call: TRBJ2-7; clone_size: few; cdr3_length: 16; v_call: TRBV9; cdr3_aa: CASSGGLAGPLYEQYF
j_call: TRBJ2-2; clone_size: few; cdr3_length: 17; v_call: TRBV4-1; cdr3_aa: CASSQDLLAGHTGELFF
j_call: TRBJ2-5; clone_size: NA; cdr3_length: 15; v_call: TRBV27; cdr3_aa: CASSLGDRDLKTQYF
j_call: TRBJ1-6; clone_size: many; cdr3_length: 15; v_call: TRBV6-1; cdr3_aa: CASHHWSSYNSPLHF
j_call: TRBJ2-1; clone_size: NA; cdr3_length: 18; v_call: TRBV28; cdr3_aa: CASRAGGRWQGAYNEQFF
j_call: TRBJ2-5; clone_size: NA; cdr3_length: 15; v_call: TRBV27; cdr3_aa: CASSFWTSGKETQYF
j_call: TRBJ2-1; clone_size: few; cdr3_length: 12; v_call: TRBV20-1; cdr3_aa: CSALVGNNEQFF
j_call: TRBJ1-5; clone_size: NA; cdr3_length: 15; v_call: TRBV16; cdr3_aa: CASTGSEGSNQPQHF
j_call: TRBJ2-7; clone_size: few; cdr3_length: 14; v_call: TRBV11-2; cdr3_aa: CASRGRDKQYEQYF
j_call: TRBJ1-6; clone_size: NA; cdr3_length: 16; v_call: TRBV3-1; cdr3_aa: CASSQAGTANNSPLHF
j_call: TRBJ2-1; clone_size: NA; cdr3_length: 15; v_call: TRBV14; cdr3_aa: CASSHPGLADNEQFF
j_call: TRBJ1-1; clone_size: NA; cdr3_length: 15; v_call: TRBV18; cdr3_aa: CASSPSKGGNTEAFF
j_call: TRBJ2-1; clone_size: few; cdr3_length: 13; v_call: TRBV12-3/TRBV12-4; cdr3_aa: CASTAGGYNEQFF
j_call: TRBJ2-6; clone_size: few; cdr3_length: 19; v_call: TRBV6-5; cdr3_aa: CASSYSGTGANSGANVLTF
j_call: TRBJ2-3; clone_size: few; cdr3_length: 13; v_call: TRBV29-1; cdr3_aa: CSSLQGQTDTQYF
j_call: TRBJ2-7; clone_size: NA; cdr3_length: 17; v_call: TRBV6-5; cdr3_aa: CASSYSPPGQGTDEQYF
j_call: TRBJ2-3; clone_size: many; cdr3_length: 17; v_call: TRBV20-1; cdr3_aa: CSARRVLAGGEADTQYF
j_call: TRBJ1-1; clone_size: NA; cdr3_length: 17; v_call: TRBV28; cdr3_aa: CASSFSRFGRGNTEAFF
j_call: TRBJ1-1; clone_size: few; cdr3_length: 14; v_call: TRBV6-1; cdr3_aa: CASSMGQGVTEAFF
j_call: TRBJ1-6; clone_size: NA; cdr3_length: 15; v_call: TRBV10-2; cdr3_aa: CASSEGPGYNSPLHF
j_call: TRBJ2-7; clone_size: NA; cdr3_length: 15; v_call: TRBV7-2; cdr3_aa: CASSSFGGVSYEQYF
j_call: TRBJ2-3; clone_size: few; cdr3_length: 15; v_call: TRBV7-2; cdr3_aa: CASSYGQGGTDTQYF
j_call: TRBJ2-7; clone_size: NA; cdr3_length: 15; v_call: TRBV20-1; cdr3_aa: CSARDQARPAYEQYF
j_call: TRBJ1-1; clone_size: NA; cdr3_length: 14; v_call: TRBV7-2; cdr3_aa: CASSVHRAVTEAFF
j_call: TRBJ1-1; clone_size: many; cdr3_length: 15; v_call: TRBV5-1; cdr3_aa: CASSLQPPPGTEAFF
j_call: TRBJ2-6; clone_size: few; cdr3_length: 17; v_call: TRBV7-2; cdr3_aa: CASSPQRGASGANVLTF
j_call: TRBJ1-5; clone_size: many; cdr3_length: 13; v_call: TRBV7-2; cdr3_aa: CASSSTGNQPQHF
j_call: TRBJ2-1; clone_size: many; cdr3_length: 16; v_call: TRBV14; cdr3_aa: CASSQGLTSAYNEQFF
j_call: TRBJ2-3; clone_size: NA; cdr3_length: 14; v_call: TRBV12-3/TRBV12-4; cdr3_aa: CASSLALRTDTQYF
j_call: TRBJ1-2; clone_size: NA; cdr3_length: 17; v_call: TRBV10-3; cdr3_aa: CAITPGPGQGPNYGYTF
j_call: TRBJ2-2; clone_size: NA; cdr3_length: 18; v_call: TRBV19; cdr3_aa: CASSMGYGGQLNTGELFF
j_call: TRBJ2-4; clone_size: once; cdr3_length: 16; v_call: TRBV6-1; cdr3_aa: CASMPDPYSAKNIQYF
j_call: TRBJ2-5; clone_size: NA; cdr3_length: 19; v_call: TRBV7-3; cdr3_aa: CASSRGTSGSGGSKETQYF
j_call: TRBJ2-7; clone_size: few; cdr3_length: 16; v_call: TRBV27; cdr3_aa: CASSLSRLAGTYEQYF
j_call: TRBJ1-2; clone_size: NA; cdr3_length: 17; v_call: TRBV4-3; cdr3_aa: CASSQGSGGADYYGYTF
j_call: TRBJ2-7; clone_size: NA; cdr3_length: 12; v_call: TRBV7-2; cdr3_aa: CASSLDPPVQYF
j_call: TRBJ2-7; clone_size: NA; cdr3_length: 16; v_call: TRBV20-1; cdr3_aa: CSAEDRGQGLLYEQYF
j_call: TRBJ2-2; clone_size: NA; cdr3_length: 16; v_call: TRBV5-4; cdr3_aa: CASSPTERSYTGELFF
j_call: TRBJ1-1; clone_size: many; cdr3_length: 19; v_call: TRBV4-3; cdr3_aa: CASSQDLAGQGRVNTEAFF
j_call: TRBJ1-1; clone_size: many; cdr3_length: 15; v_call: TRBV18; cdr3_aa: CASSPNGQGGHEAFF
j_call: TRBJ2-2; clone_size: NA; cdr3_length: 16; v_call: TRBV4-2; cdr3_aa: CASSQVSGDGTGELFF
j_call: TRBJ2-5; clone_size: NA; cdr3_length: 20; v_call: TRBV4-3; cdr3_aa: CASSRFIFRDSNFYQETQYF
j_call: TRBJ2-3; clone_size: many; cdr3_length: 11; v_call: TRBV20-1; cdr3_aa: CSATTEGTQYF
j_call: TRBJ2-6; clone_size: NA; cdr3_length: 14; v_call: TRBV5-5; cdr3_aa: CASSWVSGANVLTF
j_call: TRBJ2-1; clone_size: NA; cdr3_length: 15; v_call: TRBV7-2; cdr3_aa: CASSLERNFYNEQFF
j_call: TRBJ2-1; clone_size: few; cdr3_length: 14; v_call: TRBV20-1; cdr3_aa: CSASQGGGRDEQFF
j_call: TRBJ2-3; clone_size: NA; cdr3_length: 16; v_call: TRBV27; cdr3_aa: CASSLRSAGRTDTQYF
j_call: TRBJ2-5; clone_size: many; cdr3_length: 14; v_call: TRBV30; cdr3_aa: CAWSVQVFQETQYF
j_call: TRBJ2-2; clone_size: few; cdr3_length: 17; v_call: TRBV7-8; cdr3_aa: CASSFVQTDPNTGELFF